This is a list of T cell receptor beta chains from one sample in a study of control samples from healthy donors and cancer patients. This table comes from immunoSEQ multiplex PCR, and its TCRdb copy is limited to in-frame clones, with some not included. The top ten hold 3% to 3.5% of the sample, which has around 130,000 clones, about 88% seen once. The sample was blood. Every receptor here comes from a man aged 45 to 65 in good health. Each CDR3 is given with its conserved first and last residue. A D gene is named only where the DNA matches it firmly. Clone size, where shown, is once, few, many, or a class for clones that have expanded.

j_gene: TRBJ1-5
d_gene: TRBD1
abundance: NA
v_gene: TRBV9
CDR3nt: TGTGCCAGCAGCGAGACAGGGACGTGGGGTCAGCCCCAGCATTTT
CDR3aa: CASSETGTWGQPQHF

j_gene: TRBJ1-5
d_gene: NA
abundance: NA
v_gene: TRBV5-1
CDR3nt: TGCGCCAGCAGGTTGACAGGAGCTAGCAATCAGCCCCAGCATTTT
CDR3aa: CASRLTGASNQPQHF

j_gene: TRBJ2-2
d_gene: NA
abundance: NA
v_gene: TRBV6-2/TRBV6-3
CDR3nt: TGTGCCAGCAGTTATCGAGCGAACACCGGGGAGCTGTTTTTT
CDR3aa: CASSYRANTGELFF

j_gene: TRBJ2-7
d_gene: NA
abundance: NA
v_gene: TRBV12-3/TRBV12-4
CDR3nt: TGTGCCAGCAGGCCGTCGGGTGCCTACGAGCAGTACTTC
CDR3aa: CASRPSGAYEQYF

j_gene: TRBJ2-4
d_gene: NA
abundance: NA
v_gene: TRBV3-1/TRBV3-2
CDR3nt: TGTGCCAGCAGCCCACCCACTACGGGACTGAGAAACATTCAGTACTTC
CDR3aa: CASSPPTTGLRNIQYF

j_gene: TRBJ2-7
d_gene: TRBD1
abundance: NA
v_gene: TRBV2
CDR3nt: TGTGCCAGCAACTTACAGGGGGCGCGTGAGCAGTACTTC
CDR3aa: CASNLQGAREQYF

j_gene: TRBJ1-5
d_gene: NA
abundance: NA
v_gene: TRBV6-5
CDR3nt: TGTGCCACCCGGACCGGTAGCAATCAGCCCCAGCATTTT
CDR3aa: CATRTGSNQPQHF

j_gene: TRBJ1-2
d_gene: TRBD1
abundance: NA
v_gene: TRBV5-1
CDR3nt: TGCGCCAGTGACAGGGAGGGGACTGGTTATGGCTACACCTTC
CDR3aa: CASDREGTGYGYTF

j_gene: TRBJ2-3
d_gene: TRBD2
abundance: NA
v_gene: TRBV9
CDR3nt: TGTGCCAGCAGCGTAGGAGGACTAGCGGGCGCCACAGATACGCAGTATTTT
CDR3aa: CASSVGGLAGATDTQYF

j_gene: TRBJ2-2
d_gene: TRBD1
abundance: NA
v_gene: TRBV5-1
CDR3nt: TGCGCCAGCAGCTTGGGGGACAGGGGAGCCACCGGGGAGCTGTTTTTT
CDR3aa: CASSLGDRGATGELFF

j_gene: TRBJ2-6
d_gene: NA
abundance: NA
v_gene: TRBV28
CDR3nt: TGTGCCAGCAGTGATTCTGGGGCCAACGTCCTGACTTTC
CDR3aa: CASSDSGANVLTF

j_gene: TRBJ2-5
d_gene: NA
abundance: once
v_gene: TRBV19
CDR3nt: TGTGCCAGTAGTTCGCTATACCAAGGTCAAGAGACCCAGTACTTC
CDR3aa: CASSSLYQGQETQYF

j_gene: TRBJ1-2
d_gene: NA
abundance: once
v_gene: TRBV5-8
CDR3nt: TGTGCCAGCAGCTCCCCCAGGGGCGGCTACACCTTC
CDR3aa: CASSSPRGGYTF

j_gene: TRBJ2-7
d_gene: NA
abundance: NA
v_gene: TRBV11-3
CDR3nt: TGTGCCAGCAGCTTAGTTTCAGGAACCTACGAGCAGTACTTC
CDR3aa: CASSLVSGTYEQYF

j_gene: TRBJ1-4
d_gene: NA
abundance: NA
v_gene: TRBV6-1
CDR3nt: TGTGCCAGCAGTGAAACCGGGCCGAACAGACTGTTTTTT
CDR3aa: CASSETGPNRLFF

j_gene: TRBJ2-7
d_gene: NA
abundance: NA
v_gene: TRBV28
CDR3nt: TGTGCCAGCAGACTTGCAGGGGAACACTCCTACGAGCAGTACTTC
CDR3aa: CASRLAGEHSYEQYF

j_gene: TRBJ2-7
d_gene: NA
abundance: NA
v_gene: TRBV11-2
CDR3nt: TGTGCCAGCAGCTCTTCACTGGAGCAGTACTTC
CDR3aa: CASSSSLEQYF

j_gene: TRBJ1-6
d_gene: TRBD1
abundance: NA
v_gene: TRBV5-1
CDR3nt: TGCGCCAGCAGCTCCTCGAGGGGGCCTAATTCACCCCTCCACTTT
CDR3aa: CASSSSRGPNSPLHF

j_gene: TRBJ2-1
d_gene: TRBD2
abundance: NA
v_gene: TRBV3-1/TRBV3-2
CDR3nt: TGTGCCAGCAGCCACGGAACTAGCGGTCGAGCCTACAATGAGCAGTTCTTC
CDR3aa: CASSHGTSGRAYNEQFF

j_gene: TRBJ1-5
d_gene: TRBD1
abundance: NA
v_gene: TRBV27
CDR3nt: TGTGCCAGCAGTTCGACAGGGGGTACTCAGCCCCAGCATTTT
CDR3aa: CASSSTGGTQPQHF

j_gene: TRBJ1-3
d_gene: NA
abundance: NA
v_gene: TRBV30
CDR3nt: TGTGCCTGGAGTAAAGACACTGGAAACACCATATATTTT
CDR3aa: CAWSKDTGNTIYF

j_gene: TRBJ2-1
d_gene: TRBD1
abundance: once
v_gene: TRBV13
CDR3nt: TGTGCCAGCAGCTTACGCCAGACAGGGGGCAATGAGCAGTTCTTC
CDR3aa: CASSLRQTGGNEQFF

j_gene: TRBJ1-6
d_gene: TRBD1
abundance: once
v_gene: TRBV12-5
CDR3nt: TGTGCTAGTGGTTTGGTGTTAGGGGGCCTGTCACCCCTCCACTTT
CDR3aa: CASGLVLGGLSPLHF